Each of the 16 T cell receptor beta chains below was sequenced from the same sample in a study of early T cells in non-severe SARS-CoV-2 infection. TCRdb re-analysed the 5' RACE reads in MiXCR, keeping a single row per CDR3 protein. This repertoire shows approximately 74,000 distinct CDR3 sequences, around 14% found once; its top ten account for roughly 11%. Material for sequencing was whole blood. The receptor source for this set is an adult who was a healthcare worker with PCR-confirmed SARS-CoV-2 infection or an uninfected control (not recorded which).

This clonotype has just a few counts. This chain uses TRBV12-3 or TRBV12-4 with TRBJ1-1, with unresolved D. The CDR3 runs 12 residues. Trimming took 5 bases from V and 8 from J, leaving 12 bases between them. The CDR3 is CASSLTRAEAFF. The CDR3 DNA is TGTGCCAGCAGTCTAACCCGGGCAGAAGCTTTCTTT.

A few counts support this clonotype. The chain has TRBV9 and TRBJ2-3; tentatively, D is TRBD2 (6 bases). This CDR3 comprises 16 residues. CDR1 is SGDLS, CDR2 YYNGEE, per germline. Trimming removed 0 bases from V and 2 bases from J, with 13 bases in between. The CDR3 DNA reads as TGTGCCAGCAGCGTAGACTCAGGGACTGTCACAGATACGCAGTATTTT. The encoded protein is CASSVDSGTVTDTQYF.

This clonotype appeared a single time. The chain recombines TRBV4-3 with TRBJ2-1; 7 nucleotides match TRBD2. V lost 1 base to trimming and J lost 6 bases; unmatched junction nucleotides: 12. From germline, CDR1 is LGHNA and CDR2 YSLEER. There are 17 residues in the CDR3. CDR3 DNA: TGCGCCAGCAGCCAAGTTCGGAGCGGGGCCTACTGCAATGAGCAGTTCTTC. Protein product: CASSQVRSGAYCNEQFF.

V and J are TRBV18 and TRBJ2-7, with D maybe TRBD1 (5 bases). V was trimmed by 6 bases and J by 0 bases, leaving 12 bases between them. CDR3 length: 14 residues. CDR1 is KGHSH and CDR2 is LQKENI in the germline V gene. The DNA for the CDR3 is TGTGCCAGCTCCCCAGGGCGGTTCTCCTACGAGCAGTACTTC. It is translated as CASSPGRFSYEQYF.

The chain has TRBV3-2 and TRBJ2-7. TRBV3-2 is a pseudogene locus. The CDR3 sequence is 12 residues long. CDR3 sequence (DNA): TGTGCCAGCAGCCGTCATCCCTACGAGCAGTACTTC. Protein: CASSRHPYEQYF.

In this sample, this clonotype turned up a few times. The chain couples TRBV20-1 to TRBJ2-5, with 13 bases that match TRBD2. V lost 5 bases to trimming and J lost 0 bases; unmatched junction nucleotides: 6. The CDR3 is 16 residues long. In germline, CDR1 is DFQATT, CDR2 SNEGSKA (reference sequence). This CDR3 reads CSARKGLAGNQETQYF. The CDR3 coding sequence is TGCAGTGCTCGGAAGGGACTAGCGGGGAACCAAGAGACCCAGTACTTC.

This clonotype occurred a few times. The chain has TRBV29-1 and TRBJ2-7; D uncertain. Trimming cost V 6 bases and J 9 bases, with 24 bases left between them. Germline CDR1 is SQVTM and CDR2 is ANQGSEA. The CDR3 contains 14 residues. CDR3 protein: CSVVPDRSPSGQYF. CDR3 DNA sequence: TGCAGCGTCGTCCCGGACCGCTCCCCGTCTGGGCAGTACTTC.

This clonotype has a handful of counts. This chain joins TRBV20-1 and TRBJ2-1; D could derive from TRBD1 or TRBD2 (7 bases each). V shed 5 bases and J shed 8 bases, with 19 bases lying between them. This CDR3 is 14 amino acids long. The germline gives CDR1 DFQATT, CDR2 SNEGSKA (reference sequence). The CDR3 bases are TGCAGTGCTCTTGCAGGGGGGGCTACTGATGAGCAGTTCTTC. Protein sequence: CSALAGGATDEQFF.

This clonotype appeared many times. This chain connects TRBV18 to TRBJ2-7, with 11 bases aligning to TRBD1. V lost 3 bases to trimming and J lost 6 bases; unmatched junction nucleotides: 7. Germline loops: CDR1 KGHSH, CDR2 LQKENI. This CDR3 is built from 15 residues. The chain's CDR3 is CASSPKWTGGGEQYF. DNA of the CDR3: TGTGCCAGCTCACCGAAGTGGACAGGGGGCGGCGAGCAGTACTTC.

This clonotype has only a few counts. V and J are TRBV5-6 and TRBJ2-1; tentative D call: TRBD1 (5 bases). Per germline, CDR1 SGHDT and CDR2 YYEEEE. The CDR3 spans 16 residues. V shed 4 bases and J shed 0 bases, with 14 bases lying between them. The CDR3 coding sequence is TGTGCCAGCAGCCCGCGACAGAAGAGCTCCTACAATGAGCAGTTCTTC. Protein product: CASSPRQKSSYNEQFF.

This clonotype was found a few times. This chain uses TRBV4-1 with TRBJ2-1; D might be TRBD1 (5 bases). The CDR3 is 17 amino acids. Looked up from germline, CDR1 is MGHRA and CDR2 is YSYEKL. V was trimmed by 4 bases and J by 0 bases, leaving 16 bases between them. The CDR3 sequence: CASSPRQSLSSYNEQFF. As DNA, the CDR3 is TGCGCCAGCAGCCCCAGACAGTCCTTGAGCTCCTACAATGAGCAGTTCTTC.

The chain combines TRBV21-1 with TRBJ1-4; the listed D gene, TRBD1, was not tested against the DNA. TRBV21-1 is tagged as a pseudogene. There are 17 residues in the CDR3. The CDR3 bases are TGTGCCAGCAGCAAAGAGGAGGGGGGAATAACTAATGAAAAACTGTTTTTT. Translation gives CASSKEEGGITNEKLFF.

A few counts support this clonotype. The gene calls are TRBV7-2 and TRBJ2-5; maybe TRBD1 (5 bases). The germline gives CDR1 SGHTA, CDR2 FQGNSA. The V gene lost 2 bases and the J gene lost 7 bases, with 14 bases spanning the gap. The CDR3 sequence is 14 residues long. In nucleotides, the CDR3 is TGTGCCAGCAGCTTAAAGGCAGGGATCGTGACCCAGTACTTC. This encodes CASSLKAGIVTQYF.

This clonotype appeared a few times. The chain is built from TRBV7-9 and TRBJ2-1; TRBD1 or TRBD2 may be the D gene (5 bases each). Germline CDR1 reads SEHNR; CDR2 reads FQNEAQ (reference sequence). This CDR3 has 15 amino acids. The ends were cut back, 4 bases at V and 4 bases at J, with 14 bases in the middle. The CDR3 here is CASSSRDGVYNEQFF. The CDR3 nucleotides read TGTGCCAGCAGCTCCCGGGACGGAGTATACAATGAGCAGTTCTTC.

This chain links TRBV7-6 with TRBJ2-3; TRBD2 aligns across 12 bases. The V gene's germline CDR1 is SGHVS and CDR2 FNYEAQ. The CDR3 is 16 residues long. V was pared by 4 bases and J by 2 bases, with 4 bases of the junction left unmatched. The CDR3 region has the DNA TGTGCCAGCAGCTCCCTAGCGGGGGGGACCACAGATACGCAGTATTTT. It is translated as CASSSLAGGTTDTQYF. Filled out from reference TRBV7-6 and TRBJ2-3, the complete variable domain reads GAGVSQSPRYKVTKRGQDVALRCDPISGHVSLYWYRQALGQGPEFLTYFNYEAQQDKSGLPNDRFSAERPEGSISTLTIQRTEQRDSAMYRCASSSLAGGTTDTQYFGPGTRLTVL.

Only a few counts were recorded for this clonotype. The CDR3 loop reads CSVDSGTTYEQYF. CDR3 coding DNA: TGCAGCGTTGATAGTGGGACTACTTACGAGCAGTACTTC. The chain links TRBV29-1 to TRBJ2-7; 7 nucleotides line up with TRBD2. The germline V gene has CDR1 SQVTM and CDR2 ANQGSEA. The CDR3 has 13 residues. V was pared by 3 bases and J by 4 bases, with 6 bases of the junction left unmatched.